This passage covers 30 T cell receptor beta chains from one sample sequenced in a study of blood T cell dynamics during melanoma immunotherapy. The time point here: pre-treatment baseline. Generated by immunoSEQ multiplex PCR, the TCRdb table keeps only in-frame clones and is missing some. The table lists a few thousand clones, roughly 86% of them singletons, with under 20% in the top ten. This sample comprised blood, obtained from a patient treated with checkpoint blockade. The source is a human donor with melanoma.

The chain uses TRBV9 and TRBJ1-2; D perhaps matches TRBD1 (5 bases). Between the trimmed V and J ends, which lost 7 bases and 4 bases, there was a span of 44 bases. The germline CDR1 and CDR2 sequences are SGDLS and YYNGEE. The CDR3 spans 23 residues. The chain's CDR3 is CASGSTRAARLVGDSRKTYGYTF. CDR3 sequence (DNA): TGTGCCAGCGGATCGACGAGAGCAGCGCGACTGGTGGGGGACTCAAGAAAGACCTATGGCTACACCTTC.

The CDR3 nucleotides read TGCAGCGTTGAAAGTAGCTCCGGGGAGCTGTTTTTT. Translated, it gives CSVESSSGELFF. V usage is TRBV29-1 and J usage is TRBJ2-2, with D hard to call. Trimming removed 2 bases at V and 6 bases at J, with 7 bases between. This CDR3 is built from 12 residues. Germline lookup yields CDR1 SQVTM and CDR2 ANQGSEA.

The chain has TRBV5-1 and TRBJ2-5; D is ambiguous. Trimming removed 3 bases at V and 4 bases at J, with 7 bases between. This CDR3 is 12 amino acids long. CDR1 SGHRS and CDR2 YFSETQ come from the germline V gene. CDR3 bases: TGCGCCAGCAGCTCGGGCGGAGAGACCCAGTACTTC. Amino acids: CASSSGGETQYF.

The chain recombines TRBV5-1 with TRBJ2-5; possibly TRBD1 for D (6 bases). CDR3 length: 14 amino acids. Germline assignment: CDR1 SGHRS and CDR2 YFSETQ. Trimming took off 3 bases at V and 1 base at J, with 10 bases between the two ends. CDR3 nucleotide sequence: TGCGCCAGCAGCTCAGGACAGCTCCAAGAGACCCAGTACTTC. It codes for CASSSGQLQETQYF.

This chain uses TRBV19 with TRBJ2-5; 9 nucleotides line up with TRBD1. The CDR3 runs to 17 residues. The J segment lost 1 base and the V segment lost 4 bases, leaving 10 bases of the junction unmatched. Germline V lookup: CDR1 LNHDA, CDR2 SQIVND (reference sequence). CDR3 loop: CASSRGPGTGFQETQYF. CDR3 sequence (DNA): TGTGCCAGTAGTAGAGGCCCCGGGACAGGGTTCCAAGAGACCCAGTACTTC.

This clone was counted a few times. V and J are TRBV27 and TRBJ1-1; D ambiguous. Germline CDR1 is MNHEY and CDR2 is SMNVEV (reference sequence). The CDR3 runs to 13 residues. V lost 3 bases to trimming and J lost 7 bases, with 12 bases between them. CDR3 residues: CASSFSTGGEAFF. The CDR3 DNA reads TGTGCCAGCAGTTTCTCGACGGGCGGTGAAGCTTTCTTT.

Comment on this clone: At one end, the junction sequence differs from germline, possibly due to a read error. The CDR3 bases are TGTGCCAGCAGTGTACAGGACAGCCTTAATGAAAGACTGTTTTTT. Encoded protein: CASSVQDSLNERLFF. This sequence joins TRBV28 and TRBJ1-4; maybe TRBD1 (6 bases). CDR3 size: 15 residues. Germline lookup yields CDR1 MDHEN and CDR2 SYDVKM. The entire variable domain, with the rest obtained from reference TRBV28 and TRBJ1-4, is as follows: DVKVTQSSRYLVKRTGEKVFLECVQDMDHENMFWYRQDPGLGLRLIYFSYDVKMKEKGDIPEGYSVSREKKERFSLILESASTNQTSMYLCASSVQDSLNERLFFGSGTQLSVL.

The sample holds one count of this clone. The chain links TRBV30 to TRBJ2-5; D call uncertain. The V end lost 0 bases, the J end lost 7 bases, and 12 bases lay between the germline ends. CDR1 is GTSNPN and CDR2 is SVGIG in the germline V gene (reference sequence). The CDR3 runs 13 residues. CDR3 in DNA: TGTGCCTGGAGTGTACTGGAGCGCGTGACCCAGTACTTC. Encoded protein: CAWSVLERVTQYF.

The genes are TRBV10-3 and TRBJ1-4; weak D call: TRBD1 (6 bases). The CDR3 is 13 residues long. CDR1 is ENHRY, CDR2 SYGVKD, per germline. V lost 6 bases to trimming and J lost 7 bases, with 12 bases between them. CDR3 coding DNA: TGTGCCATCAGGGGGGCGCGCGGTGAAAAACTGTTTTTT. Encoded protein: CAIRGARGEKLFF.

This chain joins TRBV7-9 and TRBJ1-1, with D unresolved. The CDR3 runs 11 residues. Trimming pared 5 bases from V and 4 bases from J, leaving 5 bases between. Germline V gene sequence: CDR1 SEHNR, CDR2 FQNEAQ (reference sequence). Here the CDR3 DNA reads TGTGCCAGCAGCGTAGGCACTGAAGCTTTCTTT. Its translation: CASSVGTEAFF. The full variable domain, with the rest looked up from reference TRBV7-9 and TRBJ1-1, is DTGVSQNPRHKITKRGQNVTFRCDPISEHNRLYWYRQTLGQGPEFLTYFQNEAQLEKSRLLSDRFSAERPKGSFSTLEIQRTEQGDSAMYLCASSVGTEAFFGQGTRLTVV.

The genes are TRBV7-9 and TRBJ1-5; D remains unclear. Germline CDR1 reads SEHNR; CDR2 reads FQNEAQ (reference sequence). This CDR3 has 13 residues. Trimming removed 3 bases at V and 4 bases at J, with 7 bases between. CDR3 region: CASSFDGNQPQHF. The DNA for the CDR3 is TGTGCCAGCAGCTTTGACGGAAATCAGCCCCAGCATTTT.

This chain links TRBV27 with TRBJ2-3; TRBD1 agrees at 8 bases. The CDR3 is made up of 18 amino acids. Germline CDR1 reads MNHEY; CDR2 reads SMNVEV (reference sequence). After removal of 5 bases from V and 4 bases from J, the junction contained 17 bases not matched to a gene. The CDR3 is CASSLSRNTGGPADTQYF. CDR3 DNA: TGTGCCAGCAGTCTCTCACGAAATACAGGGGGTCCCGCAGATACGCAGTATTTT.

The CDR3 region is CASREGLGREQYF. CDR3 nucleotides: TGTGCCAGCAGGGAGGGACTAGGACGCGAGCAGTACTTC. The chain has TRBV2 and TRBJ2-7; TRBD2 matches at 8 bases. V lost 6 bases and J lost 6; bases outside the gene matches: 7. Per the germline V gene, CDR1 is SNHLY and CDR2 is FYNNEI. This CDR3 comprises 13 residues.

With respect to this clone: Sequence at one end of the junction differs from germline and may be a read error. This chain connects TRBV7-7 to TRBJ2-3, with 7 bases identical to TRBD1. This CDR3 region has 15 residues. CDR1 and CDR2 (germline): SSHAT, FNYEAQ (reference sequence). The CDR3 region has the DNA TGTGCTAGCAGCTTTTCCGGGACAGAGACAGATACGCAGTATTTT. It translates to CASSFSGTETDTQYF.

The CDR3, as DNA: TGTGCCAGCAGTCTAGACGGGATCAGGGGCTACGAGCAGTACTTC. Residues: CASSLDGIRGYEQYF. This rearrangement joins TRBV6-6 to TRBJ2-7; possibly TRBD1 for D (6 bases). Germline V lookup: CDR1 MNHNY, CDR2 SVGAGI (reference sequence). The CDR3 sequence is 15 residues long. The V end lost 5 bases, the J end lost 3 bases, and 17 bases lay between the germline ends.

This clone appeared a few times. This rearrangement joins TRBV15 to TRBJ1-1; unclear D gene. The CDR3 length is 15 residues. Trimming removed 1 base from V and 1 base from J, with 10 bases in between. Germline values: CDR1 LNHNV, CDR2 YYDKDF (reference sequence). CDR3 region: CATSRVARANTEAFF. CDR3 DNA: TGTGCCACCAGCAGAGTTGCCAGAGCGAACACTGAAGCTTTCTTT.

The chain recombines TRBV13 with TRBJ2-1; a weak D match, TRBD1 (6 bases). Germline CDR1 is PRHDT and CDR2 is FYEKMQ (reference sequence). The V end was cut by 6 bases, the J end by 5 bases, with 14 bases between. The CDR3 is made up of 14 amino acids. The CDR3 sequence: CASSPGVFDNEQFF. DNA of the CDR3: TGTGCCAGCAGTCCAGGGGTTTTCGACAATGAGCAGTTCTTC.

This CDR3 is CAWSIGGVYGYTF. The CDR3 DNA reads TGTGCCTGGTCCATAGGAGGGGTTTATGGCTACACCTTC. The chain has TRBV30 and TRBJ1-2; perhaps TRBD1 as D (5 bases). In germline, CDR1 is GTSNPN, CDR2 SVGIG (reference sequence). The CDR3 has 13 residues. The V end lost 5 bases, the J end lost 5 bases, and 15 bases lay between the germline ends.

V gene TRBV4-3 combines with J gene TRBJ2-2, with D possibly being TRBD1 or TRBD2 (5 bases each). The germline CDR1 and CDR2 sequences are LGHNA and YSLEER. Deletions cut 1 base from V and 1 base from J, with 10 bases between. The CDR3 consists of 16 residues. The CDR3, as DNA: TGCGCCAGCAGCCAAGCCGGGGCGGGGAACACCGGGGAGCTGTTTTTT. This codes for CASSQAGAGNTGELFF.

The chain employs TRBV28 and TRBJ1-5; no clear D. The CDR3 has 14 amino acids. Germline CDR1 and CDR2: MDHEN and SYDVKM. V dropped 5 bases and J dropped 3 bases, with 11 bases sitting between them. CDR3 sequence: CASSLSYDNQPQHF. CDR3 sequence (DNA): TGTGCCAGCAGTCTCTCGTATGACAATCAGCCCCAGCATTTT.

The rearrangement joins TRBV6-1 to TRBJ2-7; the match to TRBD2 covers 7 bases. Germline loops: CDR1 MNHNS, CDR2 SASEGT. Losses at the gene ends were 8 bases for V and 0 bases for J; bases not matched to a gene: 4. This CDR3 has 13 residues. In nucleotides, the CDR3 is TGTGCCAGCTGCGGGAGCGACTCCTACGAGCAGTACTTC. Amino acids: CASCGSDSYEQYF.

The chain carries TRBV28 and TRBJ1-4, with D perhaps TRBD1 (6 bases). V lost 5 bases, J lost 0 bases, and 19 bases lay in between. CDR1 and CDR2 (germline): MDHEN, SYDVKM. The CDR3 has 18 amino acids. The CDR3 sequence: CASSAWTVHLATNEKLFF. CDR3 sequence (DNA): TGTGCCAGCAGTGCCTGGACAGTCCATCTAGCAACTAATGAAAAACTGTTTTTT.

The J gene is TRBJ1-2, the V gene TRBV10-3; D is uncertain. Between the trimmed V and J ends, which lost 5 bases and 2 bases, there was a span of 9 bases. Looked up from germline, CDR1 is ENHRY and CDR2 is SYGVKD. CDR3 length: 13 residues. CDR3: CAISLDENYGYTF. The CDR3 nucleotides read TGTGCCATCAGTTTGGACGAGAACTATGGCTACACCTTC.

CDR3 nucleotides: TGTGCCAGCAGGGTGGGTCTCGTCCCAGCCGGGGAGCTGTTTTTT. It translates to CASRVGLVPAGELFF. The V and J genes are TRBV2 and TRBJ2-2; no firm D call. CDR3 length: 15 residues. Germline assignment: CDR1 SNHLY and CDR2 FYNNEI. V was clipped by 6 bases and J by 6 bases, with 17 bases between them. Variable domain in full (rest from reference TRBV2 and TRBJ2-2): EPEVTQTPSHQVTQMGQEVILRCVPISNHLYFYWYRQILGQKVEFLVSFYNNEISEKSEIFDDQFSVERPDGSNFTLKIRSTKLEDSAMYFCASRVGLVPAGELFFGEGSRLTVL.

CDR3 in DNA: TGTGCCAGCAGCCAAGAACAGGGGGCGAACACCGGGGAGCTGTTTTTT. This codes for CASSQEQGANTGELFF. V usage is TRBV4-2 and J usage is TRBJ2-2; 8 positions match TRBD1. The CDR3 has 16 amino acids. Germline trimming cut 0 bases from V and 0 bases from J; bases unmatched to any gene: 0. Germline values: CDR1 LGHNA, CDR2 YNFKEQ.

The chain carries TRBV5-5 and TRBJ2-1; 11 bases are a match to TRBD1. This CDR3 spans 17 amino acids. V gave up 0 bases and J gave up 5 bases; unmatched junction bases: 7. CDR1 is SGHKS and CDR2 is YYEKEE in the germline V gene (reference sequence). CDR3 nucleotide sequence: TGTGCCAGCAGCTTGGCTACGGACAGGGGGCCCGACAATGAGCAGTTCTTC. Translating gives CASSLATDRGPDNEQFF.

The chain is built from TRBV27 and TRBJ2-1; maybe TRBD1 (6 bases). Trimming stripped 5 bases from V and 8 bases from J, with 22 bases between. Germline CDR1 and CDR2: MNHEY and SMNVEV (reference sequence). The CDR3 spans 16 residues. The chain's CDR3 is CASSPSGVPYLDEQFF. DNA for the CDR3: TGTGCCAGCAGTCCATCAGGGGTCCCTTATTTAGATGAGCAGTTCTTC.

CDR3 region: CASSWAGTGFNEQFF. DNA of the CDR3: TGTGCCAGCAGCTGGGCCGGGACAGGCTTTAATGAGCAGTTCTTC. The genes are TRBV5-6 and TRBJ2-1, with 8 bases fitting TRBD1. This CDR3 contains 15 residues. Germline lookup yields CDR1 SGHDT and CDR2 YYEEEE. The J segment lost 7 bases and the V segment lost 3 bases, leaving 9 bases of the junction unmatched. Together with reference TRBV5-6 and TRBJ2-1, the CDR3 gives the full variable domain: DAGVTQSPTHLIKTRGQQVTLRCSPKSGHDTVSWYQQALGQGPQFIFQYYEEEERQRGNFPDRFSGHQFPNYSSELNVNALLLGDSALYLCASSWAGTGFNEQFFGPGTRLTVL.

The chain has TRBV5-4 and TRBJ2-3; D possibly corresponds to TRBD1 (6 bases). CDR1 is SGHNT, CDR2 YYREEE, per germline (reference sequence). Deletions cut 3 bases from V and 2 bases from J, with 13 bases between. CDR3 length equals 15 residues. CDR3 amino acids: CASSSDSHHTDTQYF. The CDR3 DNA reads as TGTGCCAGCAGCTCGGACAGCCACCACACAGATACGCAGTATTTT.

The V call is TRBV6-5, the J call TRBJ2-1; D could derive from TRBD1 or TRBD2 (5 bases each). V was trimmed by 6 bases and J by 12 bases, leaving 15 bases between them. CDR1 and CDR2 (germline): MNHEY, SVGAGI. The CDR3 length is 12 residues. The CDR3 DNA is TGTGCCAGCAGCCGTAGCGCTGGGGGGCAGTTCTTC. This gives the protein CASSRSAGGQFF.